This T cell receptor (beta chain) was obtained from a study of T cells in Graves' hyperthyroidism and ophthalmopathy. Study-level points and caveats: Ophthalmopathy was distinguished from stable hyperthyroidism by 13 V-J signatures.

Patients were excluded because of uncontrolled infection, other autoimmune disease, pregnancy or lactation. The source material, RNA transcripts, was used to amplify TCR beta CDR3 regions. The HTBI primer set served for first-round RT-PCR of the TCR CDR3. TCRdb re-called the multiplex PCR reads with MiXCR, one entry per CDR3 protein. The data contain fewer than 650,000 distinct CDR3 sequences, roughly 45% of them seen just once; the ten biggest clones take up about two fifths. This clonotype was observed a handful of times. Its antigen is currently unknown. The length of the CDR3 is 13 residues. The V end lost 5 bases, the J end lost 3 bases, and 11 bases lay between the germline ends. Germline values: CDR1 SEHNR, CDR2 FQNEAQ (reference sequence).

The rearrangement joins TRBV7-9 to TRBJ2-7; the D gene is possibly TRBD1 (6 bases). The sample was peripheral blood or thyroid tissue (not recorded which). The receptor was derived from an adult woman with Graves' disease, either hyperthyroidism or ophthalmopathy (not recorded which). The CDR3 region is CASSPPRGYEQYF. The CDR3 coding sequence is TGTGCCAGCAGCCCTCCCAGGGGCTACGAGCAGTACTTC.